This T cell receptor beta chain is from a study of regulatory T cells in long-lasting Graves disease. This sample's time point: newly diagnosed GD, antithyroid drugs for less than 3 months. The authors made the TCR library using RNA they extracted from PBMCs. At least ten counts were recorded for this clonotype. To make TCR beta libraries, researchers used iRepertoire HTBI primers and Arm-PCR of CDR3 regions. TCRdb used MiXCR to reprocess the multiplex PCR reads, holding one entry per CDR3 protein. In the table there are some 500,000 distinct CDR3 sequences, 15% to 20% of which are singletons. V dropped 6 bases and J dropped 1 base, with 21 bases sitting between them. Germline V lookup: CDR1 SNHLY, CDR2 FYNNEI. The CDR3 has 17 amino acids. This sample was shared with a second study, whose subject was T cells in Graves' hyperthyroidism and ophthalmopathy. From that study: Clinicians diagnosed patients from clinical symptoms, serum thyroxine and TRAb, thyroid ultrasound and orbital computed tomography. The HTBI primer set drove a first-round RT-PCR of the TCR CDR3. A median approximately 6.5 months before onset, the model predicted ophthalmopathy.

The V and J genes are TRBV2 and TRBJ1-1; tentatively, D is TRBD1 (5 bases). The sample in question was peripheral blood mononuclear cells (PBMCs), obtained at new diagnosis, from a patient treated with antithyroid drugs. This TCR derives from a woman aged 35 to 60 with Graves disease. The CDR3 DNA reads as TGTGCCAGCAGGGGACGAAACGAGCTGGGAAAGAACACTGAAGCTTTCTTT. Its protein is CASRGRNELGKNTEAFF.